This is a list of T cell receptor beta chains from one sample in a study of T cell repertoires in cytomegalovirus infection. TCRdb reprocessed the reads with MiXCR, giving one entry per CDR3 protein. The sample contains 650,000 to 900,000 distinct CDR3 sequences, approximately 32% of which appear only once. Antigen specificity for these receptors is unknown. Sequencing was performed on cultured CD8+ T cells from PBMCs, taken from culture after CMV antigen stimulation. These receptors originate from a human donor in good health (CMV status not recorded). Some clones in this sample may be carry-over from other donors' samples. Each CDR3 is given with its conserved first and last residue. The order of the fields is clone size, J gene, V gene, D gene, CDR3 DNA, CDR3 protein. D genes are given only for firm matches. The listing skips clone size in some rows; elsewhere it reads once, few, many or a size class.

.	TRBJ2-6	TRBV6-5	TRBD1	TGTGCCAGCAGTAACCCCGTAGACAGGGGACTCGGGGCCAACGTCCTGACTTTC	CASSNPVDRGLGANVLTF
once	TRBJ2-1	TRBV15	TRBD1	TGTGCCACCAGCAGAGGGAGGGACAGGGAAAACAATGAGCAGTTCTTC	CATSRGRDRENNEQFF
many	TRBJ1-2	TRBV6-6	.	TGTGCCAGCAGTTACCACCCGGGATGGGCAGGGACTGGCTACACCTTC	CASSYHPGWAGTGYTF
few	TRBJ2-2	TRBV7-8	TRBD2	TGTGCCAGCAGCTCACGGACTAGCGAGGTGGCCGGGGAGCTGTTTTTT	CASSSRTSEVAGELFF
.	TRBJ1-2	TRBV10-3	TRBD1	TGTGCCATCAGCTCCGGGACAGGGGAGGGCTACACCTTC	CAISSGTGEGYTF
few	TRBJ2-3	TRBV24-1	TRBD1	TGTGCCACCAGTGGGGCAGGGGACAGGGGCCGCACAGATACGCAGTATTTT	CATSGAGDRGRTDTQYF
.	TRBJ2-1	TRBV12-3/TRBV12-4	TRBD2	TGTGCCAGCAGGGAGCTAGCGGTAGGGTACAATGAGCAGTTCTTC	CASRELAVGYNEQFF
.	TRBJ2-5	TRBV11-2	.	TGTGCCAGCAGCTTAGTCAGGGTCGAGACCCAGTACTTC	CASSLVRVETQYF
.	TRBJ2-7	TRBV7-6	.	TGTGCTAGCAGCTTAGGGACATTTGCGCAGTACTTC	CASSLGTFAQYF
many	TRBJ2-1	TRBV7-2	.	TGTGCCAGCAGCTCCTTCTTCCCCCCCTACAATGAGCAGTTCTTC	CASSSFFPPYNEQFF
many	TRBJ2-2	TRBV4-1	.	TGTGCCAGCAGGTGGGGCACCGGGGAGCTGTTTTTT	CASRWGTGELFF
.	TRBJ2-3	TRBV12-5	.	TGTGCTAGTGGTTTGGACAGAGGGGCGCTTAACACAGATACGCAGTATTTT	CASGLDRGALNTDTQYF
few	TRBJ1-2	TRBV27	.	TGTGCCAGCAGTTTGTGGGGGCAGGAGGATGGCTACACCTTC	CASSLWGQEDGYTF
.	TRBJ2-1	TRBV4-2	TRBD1	TGTGCCAGCAGCCCTCCGGGACAGAACTTCAATGAGCAGTTCTTC	CASSPPGQNFNEQFF
.	TRBJ1-2	TRBV15	TRBD1	TGTGCCACCAGCATCCGACAGGGACTGAACTATGGCTACACCTTC	CATSIRQGLNYGYTF
many	TRBJ1-4	TRBV4-1	.	TGCGCCAGCAGCCAAGCTAAAGAAAAACTGTTTTTT	CASSQAKEKLFF
.	TRBJ1-5	TRBV19	.	TGTGCCAGTAGATGGGGGGGTCTGGGGGGCAATCAGCCCCAGCATTTT	CASRWGGLGGNQPQHF
once	TRBJ2-5	TRBV6-8	TRBD2	TGTGCCAGCAGTTACTCGGGGCTAGCGGGGCGTATAACGTACCAAGAGACCCAGTACTTC	CASSYSGLAGRITYQETQYF
many	TRBJ2-3	TRBV6-1	.	TGTGCCAGCAGCAGAATCAGCACAGATACGCAGTATTTT	CASSRISTDTQYF
.	TRBJ1-1	TRBV13	.	TGTGCCAGCAGCGAAAGTTTATCTTTGACTGAAGCTTTCTTT	CASSESLSLTEAFF
many	TRBJ1-5	TRBV7-2	.	TGTGCCAGCAGCTTAATGGGACAGCCCCAGCATTTT	CASSLMGQPQHF
.	TRBJ2-2	TRBV15	.	TGTGCCACCAGCCGCCCGAGGACAATGAACACCGGGGAGCTGTTTTTT	CATSRPRTMNTGELFF
.	TRBJ2-3	TRBV5-6	.	TGTGCCAGCAGAGACACCCACAGCACAGATACGCAGTATTTT	CASRDTHSTDTQYF
.	TRBJ2-2	TRBV5-6	.	TGTGCCAGCAGCTTTGGGACCTCCGGGGAGCTGTTTTTT	CASSFGTSGELFF
.	TRBJ2-5	TRBV5-1	TRBD2	TGCGCCAGCAGCCGTGGGACTAGCGGGGGGGCGAAGACCCAGTACTTC	CASSRGTSGGAKTQYF
.	TRBJ2-7	TRBV27	.	TGTGCCAGCAGTTTAAGGCAGAACTACGAGCAGTACTTC	CASSLRQNYEQYF
.	TRBJ2-2	TRBV12-5	TRBD2	TGTGCTAGTGCCCTAAGACTAGCGGGTACCGGGGAGCTGTTTTTT	CASALRLAGTGELFF
.	TRBJ1-5	TRBV7-6	.	TGTGCCAGCAGCTTAGCGGGGCCCTTTAGCAATCAGCCCCAGCATTTT	CASSLAGPFSNQPQHF
.	TRBJ2-1	TRBV7-6	.	TGTGCCAGCAGCCCCCGGGATATCAATGAGCAGTTCTTC	CASSPRDINEQFF
.	TRBJ2-3	TRBV24-1	.	TGTGCCACCAGCCCTCCCGGAGGGGCGGATACGCAGTATTTT	CATSPPGGADTQYF